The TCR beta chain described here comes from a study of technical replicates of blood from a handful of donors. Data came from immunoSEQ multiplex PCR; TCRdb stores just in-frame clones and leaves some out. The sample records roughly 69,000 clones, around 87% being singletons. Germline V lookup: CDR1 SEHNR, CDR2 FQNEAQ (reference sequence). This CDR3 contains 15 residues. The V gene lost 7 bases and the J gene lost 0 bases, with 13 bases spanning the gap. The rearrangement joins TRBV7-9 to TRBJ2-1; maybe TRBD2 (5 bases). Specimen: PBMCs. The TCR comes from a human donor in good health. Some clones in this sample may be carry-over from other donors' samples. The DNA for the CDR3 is TGTGCCAGCATCTCAGGTGGGAGCTCCTACAATGAGCAGTTCTTC. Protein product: CASISGGSSYNEQFF.